This TCR beta chain was documented in a study of cytomegalovirus exposure and HLA in healthy donors. Study findings and constraints: Among TCR sequences, most were rare, though some public TCRs appeared in many donors.

The V end was cut by 2 bases, the J end by 3 bases, with 14 bases between. The germline V gene has CDR1 KGHSH and CDR2 LQKENI. The CDR3 loop spans 16 amino acids. With regard to this clone: Its antigen remains unknown.

The PCR contained 60 Vbeta and 13 Jbeta primers. Repertoires were generated with immunoSEQ multiplex PCR, while TCRdb's copy carries only in-frame clones and drops some. Of 50,000 to 60,000 clones in the sample, roughly 74% are singletons; the top ten hold 1.4% to 1.5%. This TCR was recovered from a female donor in good health and CMV-seronegative. Sequencing was performed on PBMCs. V gene TRBV18 combines with J gene TRBJ2-1; D possibly corresponds to TRBD2 (6 bases). In DNA form, the CDR3 reads TGTGCCAGCTCACCATACGGGGGACTTCACTACAATGAGCAGTTCTTC. It is translated as CASSPYGGLHYNEQFF.